This T cell receptor beta chain derives from a study of spatial heterogeneity in lung cancer (dated by TCRdb to between 2017 and 2020). In terms of the full investigation: Beta-chain transcripts were consistently detected in greater numbers than alpha-chain transcripts, which likely reflects a higher abundance of beta-chain transcripts. In the raw uncorrected reads, each unique combination of TCR and UMI appeared on average more than ten times. The study quantitatively compared TCR alpha and beta repertoires across multiple tumor regions, matched nontumor lung and blood in non-small cell lung cancer. Nonsynonymous mutation counts, determined by whole-exome sequencing of tumor tissue, were related to TCR repertoire features. At surgery, both alpha and beta chains were TCR-sequenced in more than 200 tumor regions, approximately 64 matched nontumor lung samples and 50 to 60 PBMC samples.

Remarks on this clonotype: No cognate antigen has been identified for it. No much larger clone is present one base from it, and per-base qualities are unavailable.

Broad study findings and their caveats: Ubiquitous expanded tumor TCRs were detected in blood more often at tumor resection than at routine follow-up. Additional single-cell paired TCR alpha and beta sequencing was considered necessary to confirm, at a functional level, the hypothesis that regional TCRs recognize regional mutations.

To prepare the library, 5' RACE was applied. Sequencing was performed on a NextSeq 500. In the TCR library protocol, a unique molecular identifier was attached to each TCR cDNA molecule so that PCR and sequencing errors could be corrected. From the authors' description of their analysis: TCR identification, UMI-based error correction and CDR3 extraction were all carried out with Decombinator tools. TCRs above a frequency of 2 per 1,000, corresponding to the top 1% of the tumor frequency distribution, were defined as expanded. Each repertoire was subsampled 100 times to 5,000 TCRs, after which Renyi diversity was computed with the R vegan package. CDR3 similarity networks were constructed using string-kernel similarity of amino acid triplets, with links drawn between CDR3s whose pairwise similarity was above 0.82. The public reads were run again by TCRdb, first through fastp at Q25 and then through MiXCR, and only productive beta chains were kept. Each entry is one CDR3 protein sequence, shown with its most common DNA and genes. TCRdb, not the authors, supplied the V and J calls. The sample includes 90,000 to 95,000 distinct CDR3 sequences, with 10% to 15% observed a single time. Over 40% of the sample comes from the top ten.

The sample's time point label, in plain terms: sample taken at primary tumor resection. The donors were 65 to 85 patients from the lung TRACERx cohort who had early-stage, untreated non-small cell lung cancer. For TCR sequencing, whole RNA was extracted from tumor and nontumor lung tissue, or from cryopreserved PBMC samples, and no cell sorting was done. Only patients for whom sufficient RNA was available from at least two tumor regions were selected for TCR sequencing. Trimming removed 5 bases from V and 0 bases from J; the gene matches leave 10 bases unexplained. From its cysteine to its phenylalanine, the CDR3 spans 17 amino acids. CDR3 DNA only is kept here, 51 bases in frame from base 1. From the germline V gene (reference sequence), CDR1 is SEHNR and CDR2 is FQNEAQ.

The TCR comes from a male donor with early-stage non-small cell lung cancer. The starting material was PBMCs, obtained at surgery. This chain joins TRBV7-9 to TRBJ1-3; the central 7 bases match TRBD1. Here the CDR3 is given as CASSPLQGLPSGNTIYF. The nucleotide sequence reads as follows: TGTGCCAGCAGCCCTCTACAGGGGCTACCCTCTGGAAACACCATATATTTT.